The clone carrying this T cell receptor (beta chain) was observed at least ten times. Its antigen remains unknown. Measured with immunoSEQ multiplex PCR; TCRdb has only the in-frame clones, and not every one. The sample lists fewer than 400,000 clones; roughly 70% were seen once. This record comes from a study of shared clonotypes between healthy human individuals. Study-wide context: Three CD4 naive, three CD4 memory, two CD8 naive and one CD8 memory plate were used per donor. The study's findings and limits: Clonotypes not shared had lower generation probabilities than those common to all four donors. Naive subsets usually exceeded memory subsets in estimated richness. An anticipated effect of sequencing depth on clonotype sharing among donors was recognized.

Germline CDR1 is LNHDA and CDR2 is SQIVND (reference sequence). V dropped 10 bases and J dropped 4 bases, with 26 bases sitting between them. The CDR3 runs 16 residues. This receptor was identified in a man between 25 and 39 years old in good health. The chain has TRBV19 and TRBJ2-7, with D uncertain. Input material: memory CD4+ T cells sorted from blood. Subset denoted: CD45RA-negative fraction. The CDR3 region is CATSILHSVQTYEQYF. Written as DNA, the CDR3 is TGTGCCACCTCGATACTCCACAGCGTACAAACGTACGAGCAGTACTTC. The whole variable domain, filled in from reference TRBV19 and TRBJ2-7, reads DGGITQSPKYLFRKEGQNVTLSCEQNLNHDAMYWYRQDPGQGLRLIYYSQIVNDFQKGDIAEGYSVSREKKESFPLTVTSAQKNPTAFYLCATSILHSVQTYEQYFGPGTRLTVT.